A selection of T cell receptor beta chains follows, all from one sample in a study of T cell responses to AZD1222 COVID-19 vaccine. Profiled with immunoSEQ multiplex PCR; TCRdb holds only in-frame clones, not every one. The sample has 150,000 or so clones, roughly 92% seen once. Sample: peripheral blood, taken on day 0 of AZD1222 vaccination. The receptors here all came from an adult in good health. Each CDR3 is given with its conserved first and last residue. The D gene is left open where the match is weak. The size entry is marked missing in some rows and otherwise reads once, few, many or a size class.

TRBJ1-2 | NA | TRBV3-1/TRBV3-2 | NA | CASSQLGYYTF | TGTGCCAGCAGCCAATTGGGGTACTACACCTTC
TRBJ2-7 | NA | TRBV4-3 | TRBD1 | CASSQLSGGIGDEQYF | TGCGCCAGCAGCCAACTTTCAGGGGGCATCGGCGACGAGCAGTACTTC
TRBJ1-1 | NA | TRBV27 | NA | CASSNLRGAFPKGEAFF | TGTGCCAGCAGTAACCTGAGGGGCGCTTTCCCCAAAGGTGAAGCTTTCTTT
TRBJ1-1 | NA | TRBV7-9 | NA | CASSPPGARDTEAFF | TGTGCCAGCAGCCCACCGGGGGCGCGGGACACTGAAGCTTTCTTT
TRBJ1-3 | NA | TRBV7-2 | NA | CASSQRDSGNTIYF | TGTGCCAGCAGTCAGAGGGACTCTGGAAACACCATATATTTT
TRBJ2-7 | NA | TRBV18 | NA | CASSPTAGEYEQYF | TGTGCCAGCTCACCAACCGCAGGGGAATACGAGCAGTACTTC
TRBJ2-2 | NA | TRBV5-1 | NA | CASSHPITGTNTGELFF | TGCGCCAGCAGCCACCCCATTACGGGGACTAACACCGGGGAGCTGTTTTTT
TRBJ1-2 | once | TRBV6-2/TRBV6-3 | NA | CASSYSANREDYGYTF | TGTGCCAGCAGTTATTCTGCAAACAGGGAAGACTATGGCTACACCTTC
TRBJ2-1 | NA | TRBV3-1/TRBV3-2 | NA | CASSQPEPNNEQFF | TGTGCCAGCAGCCAGCCCGAGCCGAACAATGAGCAGTTCTTC
TRBJ2-2 | NA | TRBV7-7 | NA | CASRRATGPDVGELFF | TGTGCCAGCAGGAGGGCAACAGGTCCTGATGTCGGGGAGCTGTTTTTT
TRBJ2-1 | NA | TRBV9 | NA | CASSVSLGRILAKYNEQFF | TGTGCCAGCAGCGTTTCTCTTGGGCGGATCTTGGCCAAATACAATGAGCAGTTCTTC
TRBJ1-4 | once | TRBV2 | TRBD1 | CASSEDTGGISEKLFF | TGTGCCAGCAGTGAAGATACAGGGGGCATCTCTGAAAAACTGTTTTTT
TRBJ2-7 | once | TRBV5-5 | TRBD1 | CASTIGTAYEQYF | TGTGCCAGCACCATTGGGACAGCCTACGAGCAGTACTTC
TRBJ1-2 | NA | TRBV20-1 | NA | CSAGGGINYGYTF | TGCAGTGCTGGTGGGGGGATCAACTATGGCTACACCTTC
TRBJ2-7 | NA | TRBV18 | NA | CASSPPGTGIGGEQYF | TGTGCCAGCTCACCTCCGGGAACCGGGATAGGGGGGGAGCAGTACTTC
TRBJ2-7 | NA | TRBV19 | TRBD1 | CASTSQGAREQYF | TGTGCCAGTACAAGCCAGGGGGCTAGGGAGCAGTACTTC
TRBJ2-7 | few | TRBV18 | NA | CASSPKPDFSYEQYF | TGTGCCAGCTCACCTAAACCGGACTTTTCCTACGAGCAGTACTTC
TRBJ2-1 | NA | TRBV19 | TRBD2 | CASSLQTSGRGSYNEQFF | TGTGCCAGTAGTCTCCAGACTAGCGGGAGGGGCTCCTACAATGAGCAGTTCTTC
TRBJ2-3 | NA | TRBV11-2 | NA | CASSQAYTDTQYF | TGTGCCAGCAGTCAGGCTTACACAGATACGCAGTATTTT
TRBJ2-1 | NA | TRBV5-1 | NA | CASSSSGVWNEQFF | TGCGCCAGCAGCTCATCCGGGGTGTGGAATGAGCAGTTCTTC
TRBJ2-3 | NA | TRBV7-2 | NA | CASSRRGAGSTDTQYF | TGTGCCAGCAGCCGTAGGGGGGCGGGAAGCACAGATACGCAGTATTTT
TRBJ1-2 | NA | TRBV28 | NA | CASSLGRRRANYGYTF | TGTGCCAGCAGTTTAGGGAGGCGGCGTGCTAACTATGGCTACACCTTC
TRBJ1-3 | NA | TRBV19 | NA | CASSPTASSGNTIYF | TGTGCCAGTAGCCCGACCGCTAGCTCTGGAAACACCATATATTTT
TRBJ1-5 | few | TRBV19 | NA | CASQIRDFNQPQHF | TGTGCCAGTCAAATCCGGGACTTCAATCAGCCCCAGCATTTT
TRBJ2-7 | NA | TRBV19 | TRBD2 | CASSRDAITSGAPYEQYF | TGTGCCAGTAGTCGCGACGCCATTACTAGCGGGGCTCCCTACGAGCAGTACTTC
TRBJ2-1 | NA | TRBV6-5 | TRBD2 | CASRGLAGMGGEQFF | TGTGCCAGCAGGGGACTAGCGGGCATGGGAGGTGAGCAGTTCTTC
TRBJ2-3 | NA | TRBV9 | NA | CASSVAPTLTDTQYF | TGTGCCAGCAGCGTAGCCCCCACCCTCACAGATACGCAGTATTTT
TRBJ1-5 | NA | TRBV18 | TRBD1 | CASSPPTGGSNQPQHF | TGTGCCAGCTCACCACCGACAGGGGGGTCCAATCAGCCCCAGCATTTT
TRBJ2-5 | NA | TRBV10-3 | TRBD2 | CAISDSAGGLKETQYF | TGTGCCATCAGTGATTCAGCGGGAGGATTGAAAGAGACCCAGTACTTC
TRBJ1-5 | NA | TRBV6-5 | NA | CASNHPDQPQHF | TGTGCCAGCAACCATCCCGATCAGCCCCAGCATTTT
TRBJ1-6 | NA | TRBV7-9 | NA | CASSLGGRPDHSPLHF | TGTGCCAGCAGCTTAGGGGGTAGACCGGACCATTCACCCCTCCACTTT
TRBJ2-1 | NA | TRBV19 | TRBD2 | CASSIRRELNEQFF | TGTGCCAGTAGTATACGGCGGGAGTTGAATGAGCAGTTCTTC
TRBJ2-1 | NA | TRBV9 | NA | CASSDRANEQFF | TGTGCCAGCAGCGACCGGGCTAATGAGCAGTTCTTC
TRBJ1-1 | NA | TRBV3-1/TRBV3-2 | TRBD1 | CASSQGSTGGLEAFF | TGTGCCAGCAGCCAAGGCTCGACAGGGGGCCTTGAAGCTTTCTTT
TRBJ1-5 | once | TRBV2 | NA | CASRGVHSNQPQHF | TGTGCTTCACGAGGGGTACATAGCAATCAGCCCCAGCATTTT
TRBJ2-3 | NA | TRBV11-3 | TRBD1 | CASSLDVGQGAPDTQYF | TGTGCCAGCAGCTTAGATGTGGGACAGGGGGCTCCAGATACGCAGTATTTT
TRBJ1-5 | few | TRBV11-2 | NA | CASSDAPFQPQHF | TGTGCCAGCAGCGATGCCCCGTTTCAGCCCCAGCATTTT
TRBJ1-5 | NA | TRBV28 | NA | CASSPDLNQPQHF | TGTGCCAGCAGTCCTGACCTCAATCAGCCCCAGCATTTT
TRBJ2-2 | NA | TRBV27 | NA | CASTPKWSGNTGELFF | TGTGCCAGCACCCCAAAGTGGTCAGGGAACACCGGGGAGCTGTTTTTT
TRBJ2-5 | NA | TRBV18 | NA | CASSPDTGSQETQYF | TGTGCCAGCTCACCGGACACAGGAAGTCAAGAGACCCAGTACTTC
TRBJ2-7 | NA | TRBV7-8 | TRBD2 | CASSIGTSGSTYEQYF | TGTGCCAGCAGCATCGGGACTAGCGGGAGCACCTACGAGCAGTACTTC
TRBJ1-2 | once | TRBV6-5 | NA | CASTRLIGGYTF | TGTGCCAGCACCCGTCTGATCGGGGGCTACACCTTC
TRBJ2-1 | NA | TRBV10-3 | NA | CAIGRGGSSYNEQFF | TGTGCCATCGGCCGAGGGGGGAGCTCCTACAATGAGCAGTTCTTC
TRBJ2-5 | NA | TRBV7-2 | NA | CASSLFRTGNVETQYF | TGTGCCAGCAGCCTCTTCCGGACGGGGAATGTCGAGACCCAGTACTTC
TRBJ1-6 | NA | TRBV14 | NA | CASSKRARENSPLHF | TGTGCCAGCAGTAAGAGGGCCCGAGAAAATTCACCCCTCCACTTT
TRBJ2-7 | NA | TRBV11-2 | NA | CASSLDGGGGAEQYF | TGTGCCAGCAGCTTAGACGGGGGCGGAGGGGCCGAGCAGTACTTC
TRBJ1-1 | NA | TRBV21-1 | NA | CASSNHRNTEAFF | TGTGCCAGCAGCAATCACAGAAACACTGAAGCTTTCTTT
TRBJ1-2 | NA | TRBV28 | NA | CASSLSSGGGYTF | TGTGCCAGCAGTTTATCGTCAGGAGGCGGCTACACCTTC
TRBJ1-2 | NA | TRBV28 | NA | CASSDSYYGYTF | TGTGCCAGCAGCGACTCGTACTATGGCTACACCTTC
TRBJ1-1 | NA | TRBV7-2 | TRBD1 | CASSLLWTGEAFF | TGTGCCAGCAGCTTATTGTGGACAGGGGAAGCTTTCTTT
TRBJ2-7 | NA | TRBV12-3/TRBV12-4 | TRBD1 | CASNRGTYEQYF | TGTGCCAGCAACAGGGGGACCTACGAGCAGTACTTC
TRBJ2-2 | NA | TRBV2 | NA | CASRYGPFTGELFF | TGTGCCAGCCGTTATGGACCATTCACCGGGGAGCTGTTTTTT
TRBJ2-4 | NA | TRBV24-1 | NA | CATSDSGIKGGGENIQYF | TGTGCCACCAGTGACTCCGGGATCAAAGGAGGTGGGGAGAACATTCAGTACTTC